This TCR beta chain stems from a study of T cell repertoires in cytomegalovirus infection. Study-wide results and caveats: Cumulated frequencies of public TCR beta families served to identify carriers of CMV plus the relevant HLA. Across the ex vivo response, the dominant clonotypes were HLA-C-restricted CMV-specific TCR beta clonotypes.

Turning to this clonotype: Its antigen is unidentified.

A single record per CDR3 protein comes from TCRdb applying MiXCR to the reads. The sample consists of approximately 910,000 distinct CDR3 sequences, roughly 31% of them appearing once. The clonotype originates from a human donor in good health (CMV status not recorded). Some clones in this sample may be carry-over from other donors' samples. The material was cultured CD8+ T cells from PBMCs, obtained from culture after CMV antigen stimulation.

The CDR3 sequence: CASSFRGNIQYF. CDR3 DNA: TGTGCCAGCAGCTTTCGGGGGAACATTCAGTACTTC. The V call is TRBV5-6, the J call TRBJ2-4, with a possible D match to TRBD2 (6 bases). This CDR3 is built from 12 residues. Germline V CDR1 and CDR2: SGHDT, YYEEEE. Trimming left V 2 bases short and J 7 bases short, with 7 bases between.